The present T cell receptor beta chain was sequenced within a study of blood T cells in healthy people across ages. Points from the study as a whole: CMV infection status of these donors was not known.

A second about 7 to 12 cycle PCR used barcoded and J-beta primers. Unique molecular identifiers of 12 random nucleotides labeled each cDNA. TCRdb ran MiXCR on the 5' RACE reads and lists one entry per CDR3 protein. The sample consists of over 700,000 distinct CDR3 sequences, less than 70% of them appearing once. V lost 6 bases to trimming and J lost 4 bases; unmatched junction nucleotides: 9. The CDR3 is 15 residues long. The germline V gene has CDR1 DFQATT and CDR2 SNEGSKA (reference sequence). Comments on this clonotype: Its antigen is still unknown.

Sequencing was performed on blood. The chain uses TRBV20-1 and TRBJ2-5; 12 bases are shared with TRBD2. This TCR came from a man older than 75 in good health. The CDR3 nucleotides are TGCAGTGCACCTAGCGGGAGGGAGGTTGGAGAGACCCAGTACTTC. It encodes CSAPSGREVGETQYF.